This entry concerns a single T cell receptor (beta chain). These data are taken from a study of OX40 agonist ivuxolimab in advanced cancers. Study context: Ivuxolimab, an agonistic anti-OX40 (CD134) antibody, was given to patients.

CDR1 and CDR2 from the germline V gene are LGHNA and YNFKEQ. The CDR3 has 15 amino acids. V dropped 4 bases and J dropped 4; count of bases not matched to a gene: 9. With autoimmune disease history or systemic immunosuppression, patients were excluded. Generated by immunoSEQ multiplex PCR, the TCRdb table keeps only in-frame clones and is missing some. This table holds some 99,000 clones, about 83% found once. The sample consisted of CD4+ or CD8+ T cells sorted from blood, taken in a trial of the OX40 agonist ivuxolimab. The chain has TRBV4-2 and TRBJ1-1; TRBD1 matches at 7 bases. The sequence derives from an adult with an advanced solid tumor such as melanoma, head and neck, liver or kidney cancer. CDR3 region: CASSPRQGWGTEAFF. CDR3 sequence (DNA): TGTGCCAGCAGCCCCCGACAGGGATGGGGCACTGAAGCTTTCTTT.